The 20 T cell receptor beta chains in this list originate from one sample, sequenced in a study of OX40 agonist ivuxolimab in advanced cancers. The table came from immunoSEQ multiplex PCR; TCRdb's copy has only in-frame clones and leaves some out. Found here are roughly 90,000 clones, roughly 93% of them singletons; the top ten hold 0.33%. Source: CD4+ or CD8+ T cells sorted from blood, taken in a trial of the OX40 agonist ivuxolimab. The source is an adult with an advanced solid tumor such as melanoma, head and neck, liver or kidney cancer.

J is TRBJ2-3 and V is TRBV28; 7 nucleotides line up with TRBD2. The CDR3 has 14 residues. The ends lost 7 bases at V and 3 bases at J; junction bases unmatched: 7. CDR1 and CDR2 (germline): MDHEN, SYDVKM. This chain's CDR3 is CASNGGSGTDTQYF. Here the CDR3 DNA reads TGTGCCAGCAACGGCGGGAGTGGTACAGATACGCAGTATTTT.

The chain has TRBV11-3 and TRBJ2-1; 9 nucleotides align to TRBD1. After removal of 3 bases from V and 4 bases from J, the junction contained 7 bases not matched to a gene. Germline V gives CDR1 SGHNT, CDR2 YENEEA. This CDR3 contains 16 residues. For the CDR3, the DNA is TGTGCCAGCAGCTTCGGGGGGACAGGGACGTACAATGAGCAGTTCTTC. It encodes CASSFGGTGTYNEQFF.

The chain combines TRBV7-2 with TRBJ2-5, with 11 bases identical to TRBD2. The V segment lost 5 bases and the J segment 6 bases; nucleotides outside the gene matches: 8. The V gene's germline CDR1 is SGHTA and CDR2 FQGNSA. The CDR3 is 15 residues long. CDR3 loop: CASSQTSGTPQTQYF. The CDR3 bases are TGTGCCAGCAGCCAGACTAGCGGGACGCCTCAGACCCAGTACTTC.

This rearrangement joins TRBV7-2 to TRBJ2-1; TRBD2 matches at 10 bases. Germline V lookup: CDR1 SGHTA, CDR2 FQGNSA. V was pared by 5 bases and J by 10 bases, with 11 bases of the junction left unmatched. The CDR3 contains 15 residues. The CDR3 sequence: CASSPNSGRKLEQFF. The CDR3 nucleotides are TGTGCCAGCAGCCCGAATAGCGGGAGGAAGTTGGAGCAGTTCTTC.

This chain links TRBV19 with TRBJ1-1, with D possibly matching TRBD1 (5 bases). Trimming shortened V by 11 bases and J by 4 bases, and 14 bases separated the two germline ends. This CDR3 has 12 amino acids. CDR1 is LNHDA, CDR2 SQIVND, per germline (reference sequence). The CDR3 DNA follows: TGTGCCTGCCGCAGGGAGGGCACTGAAGCTTTCTTT. This translates into CACRREGTEAFF.

This clone was detected once. V gene TRBV27 combines with J gene TRBJ2-7; a weak D match, TRBD1 (5 bases). The V end lost 2 bases, the J end lost 0 bases, and 11 bases lay between the germline ends. Germline CDR1 MNHEY, CDR2 SMNVEV (reference sequence). The CDR3 runs to 15 residues. In DNA form, the CDR3 reads TGTGCCAGCAGTTTAAGAGCCCAGGGCTCCTACGAGCAGTACTTC. This encodes CASSLRAQGSYEQYF.

The rearrangement joins TRBV18 to TRBJ1-1; D uncertain. CDR1 is KGHSH and CDR2 is LQKENI in the germline V gene. The CDR3 is made up of 13 amino acids. Deletions cut 3 bases from V and 0 bases from J, with 5 bases between. The CDR3 DNA follows: TGTGCCAGCTCACCGGCAGTGAACACTGAAGCTTTCTTT. This codes for CASSPAVNTEAFF. Full variable domain (rest looked up from reference TRBV18 and TRBJ1-1): NAGVMQNPRHLVRRRGQEARLRCSPMKGHSHVYWYRQLPEEGLKFMVYLQKENIIDESGMPKERFSAEFPKEGPSILRIQQVVRGDSAAYFCASSPAVNTEAFFGQGTRLTVV.

This clone has only one observation. The chain is built from TRBV6-6 and TRBJ1-4; D call uncertain. Deletions cut 2 bases from V and 0 bases from J, with 4 bases between. CDR1 is MNHNY and CDR2 is SVGAGI in the germline V gene (reference sequence). The CDR3 has 14 residues. Here the CDR3 reads CASSYGSTNEKLFF. CDR3 nucleotide sequence: TGTGCCAGCAGTTACGGGTCAACTAATGAAAAACTGTTTTTT.

The chain couples TRBV28 to TRBJ1-2; D is unclear. The CDR3 totals 13 residues. Germline V CDR1 and CDR2: MDHEN, SYDVKM. Trimming removed 2 bases at V and 4 bases at J, with 8 bases between. This CDR3 is CASSLGGTYGYTF. DNA for the CDR3: TGTGCCAGCAGTTTAGGAGGTACCTATGGCTACACCTTC.

The V and J genes are TRBV27 and TRBJ1-1; D not certain. The CDR3 has 13 amino acids. V was clipped by 6 bases and J by 2 bases, with 10 bases between them. CDR1 is MNHEY, CDR2 SMNVEV, per germline (reference sequence). The CDR3 DNA sequence: TGTGCCAGCAGAACGGAGGGAAACACTGAAGCTTTCTTT. It yields the protein CASRTEGNTEAFF.

The chain couples TRBV29-1 to TRBJ2-7; 11 nucleotides line up with TRBD2. The CDR3 is 15 residues long. Germline CDR1 reads SQVTM; CDR2 reads ANQGSEA. V shed 6 bases, J shed 1 base, and the junction held 8 bases outside the gene matches. CDR3 bases: TGCAGCGTCGGGAAGGGACTAGCGGTTTCCTACGAGCAGTACTTC. Translated: CSVGKGLAVSYEQYF.

The chain has TRBV6-1 and TRBJ2-7, with 9 bases fitting TRBD1. This CDR3 is built from 13 residues. Looked up from germline, CDR1 is MNHNS and CDR2 is SASEGT. With 6 bases clipped from V and 6 bases from J, the junction kept 6 bases outside the gene matches. CDR3: CASRAGTGFEQYF. The CDR3 bases are TGTGCCAGCAGAGCCGGGACAGGGTTCGAGCAGTACTTC.

The rearrangement joins TRBV18 to TRBJ1-1; no definite D call. V lost 3 bases and J 3 bases, leaving 8 bases between the germline ends. The CDR3 loop spans 13 amino acids. Germline values: CDR1 KGHSH, CDR2 LQKENI. The CDR3 region is CASSPSWDTEAFF. The CDR3 coding sequence is TGTGCCAGCTCACCCAGCTGGGACACTGAAGCTTTCTTT.

This chain joins TRBV6-5 and TRBJ1-1; a possible D gene is TRBD1 (5 bases). The V gene's germline CDR1 is MNHEY and CDR2 SVGAGI. The CDR3 spans 13 residues. V gave up 10 bases and J gave up 4 bases, with 16 bases separating them. The CDR3 DNA is TGTGCCACTCGGCGGGGGAGGGCCACTGAAGCTTTCTTT. This sequence encodes CATRRGRATEAFF.

J is TRBJ2-7 and V is TRBV2; D uncertain. V was cut by 4 bases and J by 0 bases, with 10 bases left in between. Germline V gene sequence: CDR1 SNHLY, CDR2 FYNNEI. CDR3 length equals 14 residues. The CDR3 loop is CASSATWSSYEQYF. In DNA, the CDR3 is TGTGCCAGCAGTGCGACTTGGTCCTCCTACGAGCAGTACTTC.

V gene TRBV11-2 combines with J gene TRBJ2-5; TRBD2 agrees at 10 bases. Near its end, the DNA agrees better with TRBJ2-7, so the J call may be wrong. Looked up from germline, CDR1 is SGHAT and CDR2 is FQNNGV. The CDR3 consists of 15 residues. This CDR3 is CASSLQTSGTYEQYF. The CDR3 DNA reads TGTGCCAGCAGCTTACAAACTAGCGGGACCTACGAGCAGTACTTC.

The chain is built from TRBV6-5 and TRBJ1-3; 9 nucleotides line up with TRBD1. Trimming at V came to 2 bases and at J to 4 bases, leaving 6 bases not matched to a gene. Germline assignment: CDR1 MNHEY and CDR2 SVGAGI. The CDR3 is 16 residues long. CDR3 in amino acids: CASSYEGTGRGNTIYF. CDR3 nucleotides: TGTGCCAGCAGTTACGAAGGGACAGGGAGAGGAAACACCATATATTTT.

V usage is TRBV5-4 and J usage is TRBJ1-4, with D possibly matching TRBD1 (6 bases). V was shortened by 2 bases and J by 1 base, with 6 bases between the two germline ends. The germline V gene has CDR1 SGHNT and CDR2 YYREEE (reference sequence). The length of the CDR3 is 14 residues. The CDR3: CASSLQGTNEKLFF. CDR3 sequence (DNA): TGTGCCAGCAGCTTACAGGGAACTAATGAAAAACTGTTTTTT. The whole variable domain, remainder taken from reference TRBV5-4 and TRBJ1-4, is ETGVTQSPTHLIKTRGQQVTLRCSSQSGHNTVSWYQQALGQGPQFIFQYYREEENGRGNFPPRFSGLQFPNYSSELNVNALELDDSALYLCASSLQGTNEKLFFGSGTQLSVL.

The chain links TRBV6-5 to TRBJ1-1; no clear D gene. The CDR3 has 14 amino acids. From germline, CDR1 is MNHEY and CDR2 SVGAGI. V lost 3 bases and J lost 1, with 9 bases in between. The chain's CDR3 is CASSYSHGNTEAFF. CDR3 bases: TGTGCCAGCAGTTATTCTCACGGGAACACTGAAGCTTTCTTT.

In DNA form, the CDR3 reads TGTGCCAGCTCACCACCTAGCGGGGCTCGCACAGATACGCAGTATTTT. This codes for CASSPPSGARTDTQYF. The genes are TRBV18 and TRBJ2-3; 8 bases are a match to TRBD2. The trim removed 0 bases at V and 1 base at J, leaving 3 bases unmatched. The germline V gene has CDR1 KGHSH and CDR2 LQKENI. The CDR3 runs 16 residues.